One sample yielded the 27 T cell receptor beta chains listed below, sequenced in a study of shared clonotypes between healthy human individuals (dated by TCRdb to 2019 to 2021). Library method: the immunoSEQ multiplex PCR assay. In its TCRdb copy, this immuneACCESS table keeps in-frame sequences only and misses some clones. Where compared with another copy, unresolved V genes explain less than half of these, and the others have no known cause. For this sample the table gives roughly 700,000 clones, of which less than 95% were detected only once. The top ten clonotypes cover roughly 36% of the sample. The sample comprised memory CD8+ T cells from PBMCs. The sample's cell subset or site label, decoded: CD45RO+ cells pooled with CCR7-negative TemRA cells. These receptors were taken from a man between 18 and 29 years old in good health. Some clones in this sample may be carry-over from other donors' samples.

Here the CDR3 DNA reads TGTGCCAGCAGCTCGGGCCCGGACTACGAGCAGTACTTC. Protein: CASSSGPDYEQYF. The chain employs TRBV9 and TRBJ2-7; no reliable D call. The CDR3 length is 13 residues. Germline lookup yields CDR1 SGDLS and CDR2 YYNGEE. Deletions cut 4 bases from V and 3 bases from J, with 11 bases between.

The chain has TRBV5-6 and TRBJ2-2, with D hard to call. Trimming shortened V by 0 bases and J by 5 bases, and 17 bases separated the two germline ends. The CDR3 covers 17 residues. Germline V gene data show CDR1 as SGHDT and CDR2 as YYEEEE. The CDR3 is CASSLAMGRKLTGELFF. CDR3 sequence (DNA): TGTGCCAGCAGCTTGGCAATGGGTCGTAAACTGACCGGGGAGCTGTTTTTT.

J is TRBJ2-3 and V is TRBV4-2, with a tentative D call TRBD2 (6 bases). Germline V gene data show CDR1 as LGHNA and CDR2 as YNFKEQ. The CDR3 is 16 residues long. With 0 bases removed from V and 6 bases from J, the gap between germline ends came to 16 bases. CDR3 in amino acids: CASSQEVGSGLDTQYF. The CDR3, as DNA: TGTGCCAGCAGCCAAGAGGTCGGGAGTGGGTTGGATACGCAGTATTTT.

The chain recombines TRBV28 with TRBJ2-3; D is perhaps TRBD1 (6 bases). This CDR3 spans 15 amino acids. Trimming took off 3 bases at V and 11 bases at J, with 21 bases between the two ends. Per the germline V gene, CDR1 is MDHEN and CDR2 is SYDVKM. The CDR3 loop reads CASSLWSGNEGVQYF. The CDR3 coding sequence is TGTGCCAGCAGTTTGTGGTCTGGGAATGAGGGGGTGCAGTATTTT.

In regard to this clone: A junction boundary mismatches the germline segment, possibly from a read error. V and J are TRBV9 and TRBJ2-7, with D hard to call. This CDR3 spans 14 amino acids. Germline V gene lookup returns CDR1 SGDLS and CDR2 YYNGEE. CDR3 amino acids: CASSVTGRSDEQYF. The CDR3 DNA is TGTGCCAGCAGCGTCACCGGACGCTCCGACGAGCAGTACTTC.

The genes are TRBV11-2 and TRBJ2-2; D not certain. This CDR3 comprises 19 residues. Trimming removed 1 base at V and 5 bases at J, with 23 bases between. From germline, CDR1 is SGHAT and CDR2 FQNNGV. In DNA, the CDR3 is TGTGCCAGCAGCTTAGCTATAATAATGTTACCCCGTGGGACCGGGGAGCTGTTTTTT. Translation: CASSLAIIMLPRGTGELFF.

The V call is TRBV13, the J call TRBJ2-7, with 9 bases lining up with TRBD1. The CDR3 is 13 amino acids. Germline CDR1 PRHDT, CDR2 FYEKMQ (reference sequence). After removal of 7 bases from V and 6 bases from J, the junction contained 7 bases not matched to a gene. The CDR3 here is CASTGTGLREQYF. In DNA, the CDR3 is TGTGCCAGCACAGGGACAGGGTTGCGCGAGCAGTACTTC.

The V gene is TRBV15, the J gene TRBJ1-1; D may be TRBD1 (6 bases). The length of the CDR3 is 16 residues. Germline loops: CDR1 LNHNV, CDR2 YYDKDF (reference sequence). Trimming removed 1 base at V and 4 bases at J, with 16 bases between. This CDR3 is CATSRGHRGGGTEAFF. The CDR3 nucleotides read TGTGCCACCAGCAGAGGTCATAGGGGAGGGGGCACTGAAGCTTTCTTT.

V and J are TRBV4-2 and TRBJ1-5, with D unresolved. Germline assignment: CDR1 LGHNA and CDR2 YNFKEQ. The CDR3 has 15 amino acids. V shed 0 bases and J shed 1 base, with 7 bases lying between them. The CDR3 region has the DNA TGTGCCAGCAGCCAAGATATTCAGAGCAATCAGCCCCAGCATTTT. This gives the protein CASSQDIQSNQPQHF.

The rearrangement uses TRBV28 and TRBJ2-3; D remains ambiguous. Germline V gene sequence: CDR1 MDHEN, CDR2 SYDVKM. Trimming took 1 base from V and 1 from J, leaving 9 bases between them. This CDR3 is built from 15 residues. The CDR3 here is CASSLLYSRTDTQYF. The CDR3, as DNA: TGTGCCAGCAGTTTATTGTACTCCCGCACAGATACGCAGTATTTT.

This chain connects TRBV9 to TRBJ2-6; D remains ambiguous. CDR3 length: 15 residues. In germline, CDR1 is SGDLS, CDR2 YYNGEE. V gave up 2 bases and J gave up 0 bases, with 6 bases separating them. The CDR3 region is CASSVVASGANVLTF. DNA for the CDR3: TGTGCCAGCAGCGTGGTGGCCTCTGGGGCCAACGTCCTGACTTTC.

V gene TRBV6-5 combines with J gene TRBJ1-1; 7 bases map to TRBD1. V lost 4 bases and J lost 0; bases outside the gene matches: 2. The CDR3 runs to 14 residues. CDR1 is MNHEY and CDR2 is SVGAGI in the germline V gene. The CDR3 coding sequence is TGTGCCAGCAGTTTAGGACAGGTGAACACTGAAGCTTTCTTT. It specifies CASSLGQVNTEAFF.

V gene TRBV29-1 combines with J gene TRBJ2-5, with TRBD2 as a possible D gene (6 bases). V gave up 2 bases and J gave up 7 bases, with 14 bases separating them. Germline V gives CDR1 SQVTM, CDR2 ANQGSEA. This CDR3 spans 13 amino acids. The chain's CDR3 is CSVETATSGTQYF. CDR3 nucleotides: TGCAGCGTTGAAACGGCGACTAGTGGGACCCAGTACTTC.

This clone was counted once. V is TRBV7-9 and J is TRBJ2-7; D call uncertain. Germline loops: CDR1 SEHNR, CDR2 FQNEAQ (reference sequence). The V and J ends lost 2 bases and 5 bases respectively, with 4 bases between them. This CDR3 is 11 amino acids long. For the CDR3, the DNA is TGTGCCAGCAGCTTAACGAACGAGCAGTACTTC. This gives the protein CASSLTNEQYF. The entire variable domain, with the rest obtained from reference TRBV7-9 and TRBJ2-7, is as follows: DTGVSQNPRHKITKRGQNVTFRCDPISEHNRLYWYRQTLGQGPEFLTYFQNEAQLEKSRLLSDRFSAERPKGSFSTLEIQRTEQGDSAMYLCASSLTNEQYFGPGTRLTVT.

The chain uses TRBV5-1 and TRBJ1-1; D is unclear. CDR1 is SGHRS and CDR2 is YFSETQ in the germline V gene. The V end lost 4 bases, the J end lost 4 bases, and 11 bases lay between the germline ends. This CDR3 is built from 13 residues. CDR3 in amino acids: CASSVSSGTEAFF. The CDR3, as DNA: TGCGCCAGCAGCGTGTCGTCGGGCACTGAAGCTTTCTTT.

This sequence joins TRBV27 and TRBJ2-2; D could derive from TRBD1 or TRBD2 (5 bases each). This CDR3 has 13 amino acids. Trimming cost V 4 bases and J 6 bases, with 9 bases left between them. CDR1 and CDR2 (germline): MNHEY, SMNVEV (reference sequence). The CDR3 loop reads CASSSRGAGELFF. CDR3 nucleotides: TGTGCCAGCAGTTCCAGAGGGGCCGGGGAGCTGTTTTTT.

The genes are TRBV7-2 and TRBJ2-3; D gene ambiguous. From germline, CDR1 is SGHTA and CDR2 FQGNSA. The CDR3 consists of 14 residues. V was shortened by 4 bases and J by 6 bases, with 14 bases between the two germline ends. CDR3 protein: CASSSPLTSDTQYF. CDR3 nucleotide sequence: TGTGCCAGCAGCTCCCCTCTGACTTCGGATACGCAGTATTTT.

The genes are TRBV28 and TRBJ2-5; D possibly corresponds to TRBD2 (6 bases). Trimming stripped 0 bases from V and 5 bases from J, with 19 bases between. The CDR3 is made up of 17 amino acids. CDR1 is MDHEN, CDR2 SYDVKM, per germline. The CDR3 is CASSLWAGRGRPETQYF. The CDR3 DNA follows: TGTGCCAGCAGTTTATGGGCGGGACGGGGGAGGCCCGAGACCCAGTACTTC.

The chain is built from TRBV4-2 and TRBJ1-2; D is unclear. V was trimmed by 0 bases and J by 0 bases, leaving 8 bases between them. The CDR3 length is 15 residues. Germline lookup yields CDR1 LGHNA and CDR2 YNFKEQ. In DNA form, the CDR3 reads TGTGCCAGCAGCCAAGAAAGCACAGCTAACTATGGCTACACCTTC. Its translation: CASSQESTANYGYTF.

J is TRBJ2-7 and V is TRBV4-1; 7 positions agree with TRBD2. Germline assignment: CDR1 MGHRA and CDR2 YSYEKL. The CDR3 sequence is 15 residues long. Trimming cost V 3 bases and J 5 bases; bases outside gene matches: 10. The chain's CDR3 is CASSQLLQGGNEQYF. In DNA form, the CDR3 reads TGCGCCAGCAGCCAGCTGCTCCAGGGAGGGAACGAGCAGTACTTC.

This chain joins TRBV5-4 and TRBJ2-1, with unresolved D. Germline loops: CDR1 SGHNT, CDR2 YYREEE (reference sequence). V gave up 4 bases and J gave up 4 bases, with 21 bases separating them. The length of the CDR3 is 17 residues. In DNA, the CDR3 is TGTGCCAGCAGCCTTACCGAAATTTTGGCTCGATACAATGAGCAGTTCTTC. Residues: CASSLTEILARYNEQFF.

The genes are TRBV30 and TRBJ1-2; no clear D gene. CDR3 size: 13 residues. CDR1 and CDR2 from the germline V gene are GTSNPN and SVGIG (reference sequence). V lost 3 bases, J lost 2 bases, and 10 bases lay in between. In nucleotides, the CDR3 is TGTGCCTGGAGGACCGGCTTCAACTATGGCTACACCTTC. Protein: CAWRTGFNYGYTF.

The V gene is TRBV7-8, the J gene TRBJ2-5; D remains unclear. CDR3 length: 13 amino acids. Germline CDR1 reads SGHVS; CDR2 reads FQNEAQ. V shed 5 bases and J shed 4 bases, with 11 bases lying between them. This CDR3 reads CASSPRFRETQYF. The CDR3 DNA is TGTGCCAGCAGCCCCCGTTTTCGAGAGACCCAGTACTTC.

The chain couples TRBV28 to TRBJ2-1; TRBD1 aligns across 7 bases. Per germline, CDR1 MDHEN and CDR2 SYDVKM. The V gene end was trimmed by 6 bases and the J gene end by 3 bases; junction bases not matched to a gene: 11. The CDR3 length is 16 residues. The CDR3 DNA is TGTGCCAGCAGCACGTCCGGGACAGAGAACTACAATGAGCAGTTCTTC. Residues: CASSTSGTENYNEQFF.

The chain joins TRBV27 to TRBJ2-5; 12 nucleotides line up with TRBD2. The germline gives CDR1 MNHEY, CDR2 SMNVEV (reference sequence). The CDR3 covers 19 residues. The trim removed 3 bases at V and 4 bases at J, leaving 15 bases unmatched. CDR3 sequence (DNA): TGTGCCAGCAGTTTTTCCCCCCCCAGACTAGCGGGAGAGGGAGAGACCCAGTACTTC. It is translated as CASSFSPPRLAGEGETQYF.

The V and J genes are TRBV10-3 and TRBJ2-5, with 10 bases identical to TRBD2. CDR3 length: 15 residues. The V gene end was trimmed by 4 bases and the J gene end by 4 bases; junction bases not matched to a gene: 6. From germline, CDR1 is ENHRY and CDR2 SYGVKD. Here the CDR3 reads CAISASGSTGETQYF. The CDR3 coding sequence is TGTGCCATCAGTGCTAGCGGGAGTACGGGAGAGACCCAGTACTTC.

The chain links TRBV7-6 to TRBJ1-3; D remains unclear. Germline loops: CDR1 SGHVS, CDR2 FNYEAQ. There are 16 residues in the CDR3. V was trimmed by 6 bases and J by 0 bases, leaving 15 bases between them. CDR3 residues: CASSSRARDSGNTIYF. The CDR3 region has the DNA TGTGCCAGCAGTTCAAGAGCCCGAGACTCTGGAAACACCATATATTTT.